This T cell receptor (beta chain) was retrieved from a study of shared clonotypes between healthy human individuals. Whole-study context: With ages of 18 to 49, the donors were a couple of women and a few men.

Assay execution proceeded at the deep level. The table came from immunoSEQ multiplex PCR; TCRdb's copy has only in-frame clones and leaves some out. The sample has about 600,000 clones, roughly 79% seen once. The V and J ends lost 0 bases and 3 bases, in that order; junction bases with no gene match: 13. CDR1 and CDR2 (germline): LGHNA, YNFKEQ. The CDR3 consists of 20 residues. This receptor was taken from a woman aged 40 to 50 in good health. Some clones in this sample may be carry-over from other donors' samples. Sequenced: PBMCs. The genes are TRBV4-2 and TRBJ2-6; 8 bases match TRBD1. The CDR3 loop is CASSQEAQGAFIGGANVLTF. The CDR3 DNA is TGTGCCAGCAGCCAAGAAGCGCAGGGGGCGTTCATAGGTGGGGCCAACGTCCTGACTTTC.